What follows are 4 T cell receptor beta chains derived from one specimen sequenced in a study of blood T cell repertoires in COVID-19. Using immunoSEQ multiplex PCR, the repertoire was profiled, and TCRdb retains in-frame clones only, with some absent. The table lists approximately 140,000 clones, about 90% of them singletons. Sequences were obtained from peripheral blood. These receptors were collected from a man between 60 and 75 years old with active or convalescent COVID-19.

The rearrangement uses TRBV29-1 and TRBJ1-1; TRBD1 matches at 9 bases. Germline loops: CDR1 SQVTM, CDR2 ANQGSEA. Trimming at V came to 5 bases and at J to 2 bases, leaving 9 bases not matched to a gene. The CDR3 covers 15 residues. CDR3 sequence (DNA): TGCAGCGTTACCCTCCGGGACAGGGTTAACACTGAAGCTTTCTTT. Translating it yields CSVTLRDRVNTEAFF.

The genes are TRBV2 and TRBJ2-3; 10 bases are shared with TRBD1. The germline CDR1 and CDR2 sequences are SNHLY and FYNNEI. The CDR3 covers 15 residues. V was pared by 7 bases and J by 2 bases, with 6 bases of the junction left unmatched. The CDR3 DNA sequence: TGTGCCAGCAAGGTAGACAGGGGGCCCACAGATACGCAGTATTTT. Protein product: CASKVDRGPTDTQYF.

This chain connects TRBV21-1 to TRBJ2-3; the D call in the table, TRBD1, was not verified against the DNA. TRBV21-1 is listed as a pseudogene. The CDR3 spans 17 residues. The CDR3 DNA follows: TGTGCCAGCAGCAAATACAGGCTGGGCGCTAGCACAGATACGCAGTATTTT. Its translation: CASSKYRLGASTDTQYF.

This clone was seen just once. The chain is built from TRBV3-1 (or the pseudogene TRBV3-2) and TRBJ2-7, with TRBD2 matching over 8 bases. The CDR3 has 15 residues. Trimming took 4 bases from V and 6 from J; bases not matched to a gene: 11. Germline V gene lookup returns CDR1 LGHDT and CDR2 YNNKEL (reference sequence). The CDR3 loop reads CASSPWTSRETEQYF. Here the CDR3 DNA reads TGTGCCAGCAGCCCCTGGACTAGCCGGGAGACCGAGCAGTACTTC.